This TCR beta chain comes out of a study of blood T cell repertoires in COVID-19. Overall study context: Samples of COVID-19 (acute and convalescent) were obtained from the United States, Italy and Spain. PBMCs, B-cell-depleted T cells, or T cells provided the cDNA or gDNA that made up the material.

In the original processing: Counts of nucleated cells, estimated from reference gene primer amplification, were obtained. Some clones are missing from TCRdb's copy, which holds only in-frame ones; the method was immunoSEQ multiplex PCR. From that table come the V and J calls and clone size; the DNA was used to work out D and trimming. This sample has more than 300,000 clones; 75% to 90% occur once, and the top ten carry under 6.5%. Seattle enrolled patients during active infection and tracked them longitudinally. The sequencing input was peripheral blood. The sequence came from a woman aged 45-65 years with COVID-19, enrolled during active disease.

DNA of the CDR3: TGTGCCAGCAGTGAGGGGCTCAGCAATACTGAAGCTTTCTTT. It is translated as CASSEGLSNTEAFF. The genes are TRBV2 and TRBJ1-1; tentatively, D is TRBD1 (5 bases). The V end was cut by 3 bases, the J end by 5 bases, with 13 bases between. CDR1 SNHLY and CDR2 FYNNEI come from the germline V gene. The CDR3 runs 14 residues.